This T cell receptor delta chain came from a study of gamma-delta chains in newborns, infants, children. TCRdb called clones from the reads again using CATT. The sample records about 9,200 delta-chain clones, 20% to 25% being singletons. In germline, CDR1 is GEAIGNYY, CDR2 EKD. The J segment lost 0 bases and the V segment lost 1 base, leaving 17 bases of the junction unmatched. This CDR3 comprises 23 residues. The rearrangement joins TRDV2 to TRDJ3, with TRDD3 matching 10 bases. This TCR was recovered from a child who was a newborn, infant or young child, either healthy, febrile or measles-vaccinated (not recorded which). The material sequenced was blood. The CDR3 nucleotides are TGTGCCTGTGACACTCTTCTGGGGGATAAAACGCGTGGTCACTCCTGGGACACCCGACAGATGTTTTTC. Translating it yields CACDTLLGDKTRGHSWDTRQMFF.